The present TCR beta chain was sequenced within a study of T cells in localized non-small cell lung cancer. About this clone: The antigen is undetermined.

Some clones are missing from TCRdb's copy, which holds only in-frame ones; the method was immunoSEQ multiplex PCR. In the table there are roughly 67,000 clones, about four fifths of which are singletons. General study results and limits: Uninvolved adjacent lung showed peak T cell clonality, exceeding tumor. The tumor had only one region sequenced, so heterogeneity remains possible. The appearance of a median approximately 57 of the top 100 tumor clones was seen in adjacent lung.

The CDR3 has 14 residues. Per germline, CDR1 SGHRS and CDR2 YFSETQ. The V gene end was trimmed by 4 bases and the J gene end by 7 bases; junction bases not matched to a gene: 6. This clonotype was obtained from a female donor at least 60 years old with stage I lung adenocarcinoma. The sample was peripheral blood, taken before any cancer treatment. The chain carries TRBV5-1 and TRBJ2-3; 10 bases line up with TRBD2. The CDR3 nucleotides read TGCGCCAGCAGCCAAAGCGGGGGGGCATATACGCAGTATTTT. Amino acid sequence: CASSQSGGAYTQYF.